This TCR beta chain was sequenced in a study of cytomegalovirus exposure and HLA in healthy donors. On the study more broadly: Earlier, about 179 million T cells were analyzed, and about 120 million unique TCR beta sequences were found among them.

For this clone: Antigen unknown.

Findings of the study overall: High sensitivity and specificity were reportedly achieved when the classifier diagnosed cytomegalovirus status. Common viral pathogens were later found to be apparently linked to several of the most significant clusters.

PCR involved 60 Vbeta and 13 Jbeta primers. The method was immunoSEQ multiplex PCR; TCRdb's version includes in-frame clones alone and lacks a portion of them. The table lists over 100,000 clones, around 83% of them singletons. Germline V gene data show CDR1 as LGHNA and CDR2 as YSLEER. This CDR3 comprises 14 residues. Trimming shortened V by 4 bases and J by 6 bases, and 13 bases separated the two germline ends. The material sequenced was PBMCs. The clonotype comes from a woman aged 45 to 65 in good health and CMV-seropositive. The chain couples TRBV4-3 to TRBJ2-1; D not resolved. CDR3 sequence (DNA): TGCGCCAGCAGCCCGATATCAGGAACCAATGAGCAGTTCTTC. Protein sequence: CASSPISGTNEQFF.